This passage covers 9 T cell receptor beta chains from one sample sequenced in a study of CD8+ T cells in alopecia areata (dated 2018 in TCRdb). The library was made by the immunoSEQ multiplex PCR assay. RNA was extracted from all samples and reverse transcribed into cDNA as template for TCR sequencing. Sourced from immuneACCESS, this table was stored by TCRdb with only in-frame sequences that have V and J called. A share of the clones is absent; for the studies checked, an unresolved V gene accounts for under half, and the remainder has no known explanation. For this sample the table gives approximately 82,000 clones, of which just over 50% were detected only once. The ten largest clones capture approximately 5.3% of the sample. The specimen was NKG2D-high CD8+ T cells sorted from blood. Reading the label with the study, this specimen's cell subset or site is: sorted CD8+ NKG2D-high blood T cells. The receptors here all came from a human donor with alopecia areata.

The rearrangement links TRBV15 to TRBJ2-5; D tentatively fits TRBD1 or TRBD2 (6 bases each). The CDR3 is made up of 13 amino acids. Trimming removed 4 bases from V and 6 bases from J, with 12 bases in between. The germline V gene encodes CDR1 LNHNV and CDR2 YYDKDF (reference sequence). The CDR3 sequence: CATSMGGLKTQYF. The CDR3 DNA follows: TGTGCCACCAGCATGGGGGGCCTAAAGACCCAGTACTTC.

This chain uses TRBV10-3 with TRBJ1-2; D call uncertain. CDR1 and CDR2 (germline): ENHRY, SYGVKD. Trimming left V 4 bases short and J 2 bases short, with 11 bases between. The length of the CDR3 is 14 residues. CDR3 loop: CAISASQGNYGYTF. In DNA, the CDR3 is TGTGCCATCAGTGCCTCGCAAGGGAACTATGGCTACACCTTC.

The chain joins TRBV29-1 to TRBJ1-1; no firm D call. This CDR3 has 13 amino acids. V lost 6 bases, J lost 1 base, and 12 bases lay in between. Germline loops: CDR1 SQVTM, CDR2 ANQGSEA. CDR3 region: CSVVPAGNTEAFF. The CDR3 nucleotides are TGCAGCGTCGTTCCGGCGGGGAACACTGAAGCTTTCTTT.

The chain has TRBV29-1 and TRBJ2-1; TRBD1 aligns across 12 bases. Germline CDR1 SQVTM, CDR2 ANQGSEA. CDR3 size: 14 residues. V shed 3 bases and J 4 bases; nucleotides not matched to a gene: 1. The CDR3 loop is CSVEGQGAYNEQFF. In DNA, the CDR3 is TGCAGCGTTGAGGGACAGGGGGCTTACAATGAGCAGTTCTTC.

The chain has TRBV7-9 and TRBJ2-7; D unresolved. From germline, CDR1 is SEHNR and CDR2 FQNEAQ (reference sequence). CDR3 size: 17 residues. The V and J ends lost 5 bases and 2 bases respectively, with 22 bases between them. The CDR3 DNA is TGTGCCAGCAGCCGACTGGTCCCCCCACGGCCCCCCTACGAGCAGTACTTC. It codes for CASSRLVPPRPPYEQYF.

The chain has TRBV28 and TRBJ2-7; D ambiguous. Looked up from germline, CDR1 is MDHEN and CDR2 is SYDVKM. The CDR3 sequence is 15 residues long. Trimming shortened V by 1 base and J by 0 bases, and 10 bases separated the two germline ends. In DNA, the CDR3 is TGTGCCAGCAGTTTATTGAGTAACCCCTCCTACGAGCAGTACTTC. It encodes CASSLLSNPSYEQYF.

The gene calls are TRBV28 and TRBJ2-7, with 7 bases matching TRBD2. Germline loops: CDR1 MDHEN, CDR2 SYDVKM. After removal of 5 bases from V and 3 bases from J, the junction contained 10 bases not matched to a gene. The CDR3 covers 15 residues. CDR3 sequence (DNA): TGTGCCAGCAGTCGATCATCCCGGGAGGACTACGAGCAGTACTTC. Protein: CASSRSSREDYEQYF.

The CDR3 loop reads CASRFGAGPTEAFF. The CDR3 region has the DNA TGCGCCAGCAGGTTTGGTGCAGGGCCCACTGAAGCTTTCTTT. The chain is built from TRBV10-2 and TRBJ1-1, with D perhaps TRBD1 (5 bases). CDR1 and CDR2 from the germline V gene are WSHSY and SAAADI. Deletions cut 6 bases from V and 4 bases from J, with 15 bases between. The length of the CDR3 is 14 residues.

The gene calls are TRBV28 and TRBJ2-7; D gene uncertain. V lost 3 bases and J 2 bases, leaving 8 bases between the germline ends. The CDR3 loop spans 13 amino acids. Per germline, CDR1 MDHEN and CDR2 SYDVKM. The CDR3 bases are TGTGCCAGCAGTTTGCCTGCTGCCTACGAGCAGTACTTC. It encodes CASSLPAAYEQYF.